A selection of T cell receptor beta chains follows, all from one sample in a study of shared clonotypes between healthy human individuals. Assay: immunoSEQ multiplex PCR; the TCRdb copy retains only in-frame clones and omits some. The sample has about 2.4 million clones; about 92% are singletons. Sequenced: naive CD4+ T cells sorted from blood. The receptors were gathered from a man younger than 35 in good health. Both conserved end residues are part of each CDR3. A D gene is named only where the DNA matches it firmly. The size of a clone is reported for some rows only, either as once, few or many, or as a class for expanded clones.

NA,TRBJ1-1,18,NA,TRBV18,TGTGCCAGCTCCCGAACCGGGGGGGGGACTGCAATGAACACTGAAGCTTTCTTT,CASSRTGGGTAMNTEAFF
NA,TRBJ2-3,14,NA,TRBV6-6,TGTGCCAGCAGTAGGACAGCGGCCACAGATACGCAGTATTTT,CASSRTAATDTQYF
NA,TRBJ2-6,16,NA,TRBV19,TGTGCCAGTAGACCCGTGACAAGCTCTGGGGCCAACGTCCTGACTTTC,CASRPVTSSGANVLTF
NA,TRBJ2-3,14,NA,TRBV30,TGTGCCTGGAGTGTAAGTGTGAACACAGATACGCAGTATTTT,CAWSVSVNTDTQYF
TRBD1,TRBJ2-7,15,NA,TRBV6-1,TGTGCCAGCAGTGTATTACCGGGACAGGCCTACGAGCAGTACTTC,CASSVLPGQAYEQYF
NA,TRBJ2-7,13,once,TRBV2,TGTGCCAGCAGTCGGACGACTGGCTACGAGCAGTACTTC,CASSRTTGYEQYF
NA,TRBJ2-2,16,once,TRBV6-9,TGTGCCAGCAGTGAGGCGGGGGCTTCGAACACCGGGGAGCTGTTTTTT,CASSEAGASNTGELFF
NA,TRBJ2-7,14,NA,TRBV18,TGTGCCAGCTCACCGGGGCCGACTACGGTGGAGCAGTACTTC,CASSPGPTTVEQYF
TRBD1,TRBJ1-1,12,once,TRBV28,TGTGCCAGCAGCCTCCCGGGACAGGGGGCTTTCTTT,CASSLPGQGAFF
NA,TRBJ1-6,11,few,TRBV7-9,TGTGCCAGCAGCGAACCGGGACCCCTCCACTTT,CASSEPGPLHF
TRBD1,TRBJ2-1,17,NA,TRBV15,TGTGCCACCAGCATCGTGGAGACAGGGGACTGGTACAATGAGCAGTTCTTC,CATSIVETGDWYNEQFF
TRBD1,TRBJ1-6,15,NA,TRBV28,TGTGCCAGCAGTTCACCGGGACAGGGCGGGGCACCCCTCCACTTT,CASSSPGQGGAPLHF
NA,TRBJ2-4,14,NA,TRBV9,TGTGCCAGCAGCGTAGACTGGGGCAAAAACATTCAGTACTTC,CASSVDWGKNIQYF
TRBD1,TRBJ2-4,13,NA,TRBV28,TGTGCCAGCGGGACAGGGGGCGCGAACATTCAGTACTTC,CASGTGGANIQYF
TRBD2,TRBJ2-5,17,NA,TRBV5-1,TGCGCCAGCAGCTTGGCAGCTAGCGGGGGGGACCAAGAGACCCAGTACTTC,CASSLAASGGDQETQYF
TRBD2,TRBJ2-3,15,NA,TRBV9,TGTGCCAGCAGCGCTGCTAGCGGGAGTGTTGATACGCAGTATTTT,CASSAASGSVDTQYF
TRBD2,TRBJ2-3,15,NA,TRBV13,TGTGCCAGCAGCTTACGCGGGGGGGGCACAGATACGCAGTATTTT,CASSLRGGGTDTQYF
NA,TRBJ2-3,13,once,TRBV6-1,TGTGCCAGCAGTGAGATCAACGGAGATACGCAGTATTTT,CASSEINGDTQYF
NA,TRBJ2-3,14,NA,TRBV25-1,TGTGCCAGCAGTGGTCCCGACCCGGCAGATACGCAGTATTTT,CASSGPDPADTQYF
NA,TRBJ2-2,14,NA,TRBV10-1,TGCGCCAGCAGTAGACAATCGAACACCGGAGAGCTGTTTTTT,CASSRQSNTGELFF
TRBD1,TRBJ2-2,16,once,TRBV10-3,TGTGCCATCAGACGGGACAGGGGGCAGGACACCGGGGAGCTGTTTTTT,CAIRRDRGQDTGELFF
TRBD1,TRBJ1-6,15,NA,TRBV9,TGTGCCAGCAGCGGTCCCGGGACAGTTAATTCACCCCTCCACTTT,CASSGPGTVNSPLHF
NA,TRBJ2-7,14,NA,TRBV6-1,TGTGCCAGCAGTGAAGCGCTTCGCGGAGACGAGCAGTACTTC,CASSEALRGDEQYF
NA,TRBJ2-3,14,NA,TRBV7-7,TGTGCTAGCAGCGTCGAGGGTCTCACAGATACGCAGTATTTT,CASSVEGLTDTQYF
NA,TRBJ2-7,16,NA,TRBV5-1,TGCGCCAGCAGCTTGGAATTAGGGGAAGACACCTACGAGCAGTACTTC,CASSLELGEDTYEQYF
NA,TRBJ2-3,16,NA,TRBV29-1,TGCAGCGCCGAGTTTCGAGGAAAGGCTCCAACAGATACGCAGTATTTT,CSAEFRGKAPTDTQYF
TRBD1,TRBJ1-2,12,NA,TRBV2,TGTGCCAGCAGGACAGGGGGATATGGCTACACCTTC,CASRTGGYGYTF
NA,TRBJ1-3,16,NA,TRBV5-6,TGTGCCAGCAGCCTAAGGACTATCTCGGGAGGAAACACCATATATTTT,CASSLRTISGGNTIYF
NA,TRBJ1-5,13,NA,TRBV5-4,TGTGCCAGCAGCTTGGATGTCAATCAGCCCCAGCATTTT,CASSLDVNQPQHF
NA,TRBJ1-6,18,NA,TRBV6-1,TGTGCCAGCAGTGGAGTTGGGACATTAAGCTCCTATAATTCACCCCTCCACTTT,CASSGVGTLSSYNSPLHF
NA,TRBJ2-7,19,NA,TRBV23-1,TGCGCCAGCAGCCGTGGGGGACCGAAAACGTTTAGATCCTCCTACGAGCAGTACTTC,CASSRGGPKTFRSSYEQYF
NA,TRBJ2-1,15,NA,TRBV10-3,TGTGCCATCAGCCCTGGGGTTACGGGAGTTGCTGAGCAGTTCTTC,CAISPGVTGVAEQFF
NA,TRBJ2-2,13,once,TRBV5-1,TGCGCCAGCAGCCGTTTTAACACCGGGGAGCTGTTTTTT,CASSRFNTGELFF
NA,TRBJ2-5,13,NA,TRBV6-5,TGTGCCAGCAGTTACTCGATGGGAGCACGTCAGTACTTC,CASSYSMGARQYF
TRBD1,TRBJ1-1,13,NA,TRBV18,TGTGCCAGCTCACCCCCGGGACAGATTGAAGCTTTCTTT,CASSPPGQIEAFF